Here is one T cell receptor (beta chain) with its context. This clone has just a few counts. There is no known antigen for this receptor. The input lacks base qualities; no much larger clone sits a single base away. The cohort comprised several hundred healthy bone marrow donors. All cohort members were sampled while nominally healthy, although unrecorded immune exposures were likely present. The donor tested CMV seronegative and was one of the 352 seronegative cohort members. A peripheral blood sample was collected from each donor, and TCR beta sequencing was performed on peripheral blood mononuclear cells. The Qiagen DNeasy Blood Extraction Kit was used to extract genomic DNA from the blood cell samples. The library was prepared using the immunoSEQ multiplex PCR assay. The multiplex PCR relied on a mix of 60 forward primers for TCR Vbeta segments and 13 reverse primers for TCR Jbeta segments. The CDR3 region of rearranged TCR beta genes was amplified from genomic DNA by a multiplex PCR assay. On the Illumina HiSeq System, the amplified TCR beta libraries were sequenced as 87-base-pair reads. Regarding the original processing steps: A later analysis counted about 80 million unique TCR beta chains across the 650 to 800 repertoires, and approximately 11 million of these chains were shared by at least two donors. Raw reads were error-corrected and collapsed into unique sequences by a nearest-neighbor algorithm in which closely related sequences were merged to remove PCR and sequencing errors. V, D and J gene segments were assigned by aligning CDR3 sequences to IMGT reference sequences. For a sequence to be retained, a match of at least six nucleotides to both a V gene segment and a J gene segment was required. A rearrangement counted as productive if the CDR3 had no stop codons and remained in frame with V and J, and every other rearrangement counted as non-productive. CDR3 was defined by IMGT convention, running from the second conserved V-encoded cysteine to the conserved J-encoded phenylalanine. The earlier analysis of about 530 of the donors excluded any sequence lacking an unambiguous match to a single V gene segment. In an earlier analysis of about 590 of the donors, a V segment was called functional when productive rearrangements were above 56.7%, and segregating when the standard deviation between donors exceeded 5%. A statistical classification framework was built to diagnose cytomegalovirus status from the catalog of TCR beta chain sequences. V and J gene assignment, in a later analysis, came from comparing TCR nucleotide sequences with IMGT/GENE-DB human TR gene sequences. The TCRdist pipeline was used in a later analysis to assign CDR3 sequences and most-parsimonious VDJ recombination scenarios. In a later analysis, every TCR beta chain was defined by the combination of its CDR3 amino acid sequence and its V-gene family, and reads without a unique V-gene family were dropped. A later analysis removed several hundred highly shared, low-generation-probability nucleotide sequences to deal with suspected cross-contamination and a sequencing artifact. A later analysis calculated a clonal expansion index for each public chain from normalized within-repertoire ranks of inferred template counts. Generation probabilities in a later analysis came from a VDJ recombination model fitted to out-of-frame rearrangements, and those results were checked against IGoR. In a later analysis, TCR-TCR, TCR-HLA and TCR-CMV co-occurrence was scored with hypergeometric tests, and a repertoire-size bias correction was applied to TCR pairs. False discovery rates were estimated in a later analysis by permuting HLA or CMV assignments 20 times. A later analysis grouped co-occurring TCRs with DBSCAN, adding TCRdist sequence similarity when clustering within HLA-allele-positive subsets. For co-occurrence clustering, repertoires with fewer than 30,000 or more than 120,000 public chains were excluded, along with four to six repertoires with anomalous nucleotide sharing. TCRdb's version of the immuneACCESS table is confined to in-frame rearrangements and falls short of the full clone set. An unresolved V gene accounts for under half of the shortfall where checked; the remainder is of unknown origin. That table furnishes V, J and clone size, whereas the DNA furnished D and trimming. The sample has approximately 110,000 clones on record, 70% to 80% of them singletons. Of the sample, about 2% is held by the ten largest clones.

The source of the sample is a study of cytomegalovirus exposure and HLA in healthy donors (dated by TCRdb to about 2017). Notes on the research overall: An earlier analysis of roughly 570 of the donors reported about 280 Gb of sequence data and 117 million unique TCR beta sequences obtained from around 180 million T cells. About 280 gigabases of sequencing data and around 85 million unique TCR sequences made up an early release that covered under 750 HLA-typed donors. Of the roughly 390 genotyped donors, approximately 83% fell in the genetic ancestry cluster associated with self-reported Caucasian donors. The study aimed to test whether signatures of past pathogen exposure could be identified by cataloging public T cell receptors. Using immunosequencing, the study profiled T cell repertoires from 500 to 800 subjects and related those repertoires to cytomegalovirus serostatus. Along with the approximately 700-subject first cohort, a separate validation cohort of more than 90 different subjects was used. To predict cytomegalovirus infection status, the study combined high-throughput TCR immunosequencing, statistical association of individual TCRs with disease status, and machine learning. A later analysis re-analyzed previously published TCR beta repertoires from about 600 donors and added high-resolution HLA genotyping to study TCR occurrence patterns. In the later analysis, no new phenotypic data were used to find candidate immune exposures; instead, reliance was placed on TCR beta sequences and their occurrence across donors. In an earlier analysis of several hundred of the donors, high-throughput TCR beta sequencing was used to judge whether each TCR beta V gene segment behaved as functional or pseudogenic. Donor age, sex, ethnicity and CMV serostatus were collected together with the repertoire data. A later genetic analysis used genome-wide SNP genotypes for about three fifths of the 666 donors, treating that subset as a discovery cohort. Every repertoire in the discovery cohort had been generated on one and the same sequencing platform. Class I and class II HLA loci were covered by the typing at four-digit resolution. The number of donors typed differed by locus, with roughly 629-640 for A, B, C, DRB1 and DQB1, roughly 520 for DQA1, 600 to 610 for DPA1, and some 450 for DPB1. Several DR-DQ haplotypes were handled as single units for association and clustering because linkage in the cohort was strong. Among 300 to 450 genotyped donors of the cohort, an average of approximately 240,000 unique TCR beta nucleotide sequences were sequenced per donor, about a sixth of them non-productive. The paper as a whole reports these results and caveats: Most TCR sequences were seen in very few donors, while some public TCRs were found in many individuals. Some IMGT-functional V segments, including TRBV6-2 and TRBV6-3, could not be told apart with the 87-base-pair reads, so those segments were excluded. In vitro tests confirmed that a few of the cytomegalovirus-associated TCR beta chains recognize cytomegalovirus antigens. An earlier analysis of approximately 590 of the donors showed that most TCR beta V segments appeared in productive rearrangements either about 87% or about 30% of the time, which broadly matched IMGT annotations. Because counts were too low, 15 or so rarely observed V segments, including chromosome 9 orphons, were excluded from the earlier analysis of 587 of the donors. A later genetic analysis associated a missense DCLRE1C variant with V-gene and J-gene trimming of TCR beta chains, and an independent cohort replicated the association. Immune exposure information for the cohort was limited to CMV serostatus. In a later analysis, TCR association rates were found to vary across HLA loci, with the most associated TCRs seen for DRB1 alleles and the fewest for HLA-C alleles. Assigning TCR associations to individual alleles was difficult when HLA alleles, especially DR and DQ, strongly co-occurred. The presence/absence analyses assumed that sequencing depth was roughly uniform across donors, and that assumption may not be true. Linkage disequilibrium might explain the correlated functional status among segregating V segments, but an unknown experimental factor could not be ruled out. In a later analysis, most CMV-associated TCR beta chains were found to appear HLA-restricted, with HLA associations seemingly driven largely by CMV exposure. At a false discovery rate of 0.05, a later analysis linked some 17,000 TCR beta sequences to specific HLA alleles. Because some donors lacked HLA typing at each locus, the association tests relied only on the typed subset. It was suggested by the authors that the approach could potentially be generalized to other disease states and immunological phenotypes. A cluster of highly shared sequence variants was judged likely to represent a technical artifact of the sequencing pipeline. A later analysis found that HLA-associated TCR beta chains were more clonally expanded and had lower generation probabilities than equally common non-associated chains. Compared with the 666-donor mean, donors in an Asian-associated ancestry cluster had fewer N-insertions in productive TCRs, according to a later genetic analysis. Several of the top co-occurrence clusters appeared to be linked to parvovirus B19, influenza, CMV and Epstein-Barr virus, according to a later analysis. In the study, approximately 160 TCR beta chains were listed as associated with cytomegalovirus. The classifier was reported to diagnose cytomegalovirus status with high specificity and sensitivity in both the original cohort and the validation cohort. A further reported finding was that TCR beta sequences accurately predicted the HLA-A and HLA-B alleles for most subjects in the first cohort. The cohort was sequenced for TCR beta chains only, and without alpha or paired-chain data the features that could be detected were limited.

According to the germline V gene, CDR1 reads MGHRA and CDR2 reads YSYEKL. Counted from cysteine to phenylalanine, this CDR3 has 15 amino acids. Only CDR3 DNA remains: 45 bases, in frame from the first base. Trimming removed 0 bases from V and 10 bases from J, leaving 13 bases between the germline ends. The chain was built from TRBV4-1 and TRBJ1-6, with TRBD1 tentatively as D gene (5 bases match). Sequenced material: PBMCs. The receptor's source is a man aged 50 to 59 in good health and CMV-seronegative. The CDR3 sequence is CASSQDWGEESPLHF. The bases are TGCGCCAGCAGCCAAGACTGGGGGGAGGAGTCACCCCTCCACTTT.